This T cell receptor (beta chain) is drawn from a study of long-term antiretroviral therapy in people with HIV. Study outcomes and limitations: Post-treatment diversity went higher with ART but stayed below transplant donor controls. Against controls, HIV repertoires showed narrower ranges of CDR3 length.

Between the trimmed V and J ends, which lost 4 bases and 4 bases, there was a span of 13 bases. CDR1 and CDR2 from the germline V gene are SEHNR and FQNEAQ (reference sequence). The CDR3 is 14 residues long. This clone showed up just a few times. Its antigen remains unidentified. immunoSEQ v3.0 was run at survey level. Sequencing aimed at 40,000-50,000 T-cell genomes per sample. Repertoires were generated with immunoSEQ multiplex PCR, while TCRdb's copy carries only in-frame clones and drops some. The table shows around 39,000 clones, with around 83% occurring only once. This clonotype originated in a man aged 18-30 years with HIV. Sample: unsorted PBMCs, taken 1 year after starting antiretroviral therapy. The V gene is TRBV7-9, the J gene TRBJ1-2; possible D gene TRBD1, 5 bases. CDR3 in amino acids: CASSSGGERYGYTF. The CDR3 DNA follows: TGTGCCAGCAGCTCCGGGGGGGAACGCTATGGCTACACCTTC.